Following are 32 T cell receptor beta chains from one sample sequenced in a study of blood T cell repertoires in COVID-19. Here immunoSEQ multiplex PCR was the method, and the copy in TCRdb shows in-frame clones only, minus some. The sample carries roughly 200,000 clones, 84% recorded once. The sequenced material came from PBMCs or T cells enriched from blood (not recorded which). These receptors all stem from a woman aged 25-40 years who had been exposed to COVID-19.

CDR3: CASSRAGSLYNEQFF. The CDR3 DNA is TGTGCCAGCTCACGCGCAGGCTCGCTATACAATGAGCAGTTCTTC. V gene TRBV18 combines with J gene TRBJ2-1; D is undetermined. Germline CDR1 is KGHSH and CDR2 is LQKENI. The CDR3 totals 15 residues. The ends were cut back, 4 bases at V and 4 bases at J, with 14 bases in the middle.

V is TRBV11-2 and J is TRBJ2-7; D may be TRBD2 (5 bases). CDR1 SGHAT and CDR2 FQNNGV come from the germline V gene. V lost 2 bases and J lost 0, with 11 bases in between. The CDR3 spans 15 residues. CDR3 DNA sequence: TGTGCCAGCAGCTTATGGCAGGAGGCCTCCTACGAGCAGTACTTC. Its protein is CASSLWQEASYEQYF.

The chain couples TRBV18 to TRBJ2-7, with TRBD1 matching over 8 bases. Germline values: CDR1 KGHSH, CDR2 LQKENI. The CDR3 extends over 14 amino acids. With V trimmed by 4 bases and J by 0 bases, 2 bases remained unmatched. The CDR3 loop reads CASSRDRLSYEQYF. CDR3 coding DNA: TGTGCCAGCTCACGGGACAGGCTCTCCTACGAGCAGTACTTC.

The V and J genes are TRBV6-1 and TRBJ2-5; 7 bases match TRBD2. V trimming: 0 bases; J trimming: 6 bases; junction bases outside the gene matches: 10. Germline-derived CDR1 and CDR2 are MNHNS and SASEGT. The CDR3 covers 16 residues. CDR3 region: CASSEALSGGGQTQYF. DNA for the CDR3: TGTGCCAGCAGTGAAGCCCTCTCTGGGGGGGGACAGACCCAGTACTTC.

V and J are TRBV7-2 and TRBJ1-2, with 7 bases fitting TRBD1. Per the germline V gene, CDR1 is SGHTA and CDR2 is FQGNSA. This CDR3 has 16 residues. V lost 5 bases and J lost 0; bases outside the gene matches: 9. The chain's CDR3 is CASSPTSTGTNYGYTF. In DNA form, the CDR3 reads TGTGCCAGCAGCCCCACGTCGACAGGGACTAACTATGGCTACACCTTC.

This clone was recorded only once. The CDR3 spells CASSLYLSPSSYNEQFF. CDR3 nucleotides: TGTGCCAGCAGCCTATATCTGAGCCCATCTTCCTACAATGAGCAGTTCTTC. J is TRBJ2-1 and V is TRBV27; unclear D gene. CDR1 and CDR2 from the germline V gene are MNHEY and SMNVEV (reference sequence). CDR3 size: 17 residues. Trimming left V 6 bases short and J 1 base short, with 19 bases between.

The gene calls are TRBV7-2 and TRBJ2-6; TRBD1 matches 9 bases. The trim removed 5 bases at V and 0 bases at J, leaving 11 bases unmatched. The CDR3 sequence is 19 residues long. The germline V gene encodes CDR1 SGHTA and CDR2 FQGNSA. The CDR3 sequence is CASSQRTGVWGSGANVLTF. The DNA for the CDR3 is TGTGCCAGCAGCCAGCGGACAGGGGTTTGGGGCTCTGGGGCCAACGTCCTGACTTTC.

This clone was seen a single time. The V call is TRBV5-4, the J call TRBJ2-5; D is possibly TRBD1 (5 bases). Germline V lookup: CDR1 SGHNT, CDR2 YYREEE (reference sequence). Trimming removed 2 bases from V and 5 bases from J, with 10 bases in between. The CDR3 covers 13 residues. The CDR3 bases are TGTGCCAGCAGCTTCCAAGCAGGGGAGACCCAGTACTTC. Its protein product is CASSFQAGETQYF.

This chain connects TRBV9 to TRBJ1-1; possibly TRBD1 for D (5 bases). Germline V gives CDR1 SGDLS, CDR2 YYNGEE. The CDR3 is 15 amino acids. Trimming shortened V by 2 bases and J by 6 bases, and 17 bases separated the two germline ends. The CDR3 here is CASSVRDSSAPEAFF. The CDR3 DNA reads TGTGCCAGCAGCGTCAGGGACTCCTCCGCACCTGAAGCTTTCTTT.

The chain carries TRBV7-2 and TRBJ2-1; 12 bases map to TRBD2. Germline CDR1 reads SGHTA; CDR2 reads FQGNSA. V gave up 5 bases and J gave up 9 bases; unmatched junction bases: 14. The CDR3 consists of 17 residues. The DNA for the CDR3 is TGTGCCAGCAGCCCCCGAAGGGCGCTAGCGGGGGGGGGTGAGCAGTTCTTC. Residues: CASSPRRALAGGGEQFF.

The V call is TRBV10-3, the J call TRBJ2-2; 8 bases fit TRBD1. This CDR3 contains 13 residues. V shed 8 bases, J shed 6 bases, and the junction held 5 bases outside the gene matches. Germline CDR1 and CDR2: ENHRY and SYGVKD. Written as DNA, the CDR3 is TGTGCCATCCATGGGACAGGCCCCGGGGAGCTGTTTTTT. It translates to CAIHGTGPGELFF.

The chain joins TRBV7-6 to TRBJ1-3, with D unresolved. Between the trimmed V and J ends, which lost 5 bases and 4 bases, there was a span of 12 bases. Germline CDR1 reads SGHVS; CDR2 reads FNYEAQ. The CDR3 totals 14 residues. CDR3 in DNA: TGTGCCAGCAGCCGGAGAGGGATGGGAAACACCATATATTTT. It encodes CASSRRGMGNTIYF.

This sequence joins TRBV6-2 or TRBV6-3 and TRBJ1-2; D is uncertain. V lost 2 bases and J 1 base, leaving 8 bases between the germline ends. The CDR3 has 14 residues. Germline V gene lookup returns CDR1 MNHEY and CDR2 SVGEGT. CDR3: CASSYARGNYGYTF. CDR3 DNA sequence: TGTGCCAGCAGTTACGCCCGGGGTAACTATGGCTACACCTTC.

The genes are TRBV19 and TRBJ1-2, with D unclear. CDR1 is LNHDA, CDR2 SQIVND, per germline (reference sequence). V was trimmed by 2 bases and J by 0 bases, leaving 7 bases between them. The CDR3 consists of 14 residues. DNA of the CDR3: TGTGCCAGTAGTATAATGGCAGCTAACTATGGCTACACCTTC. Translation gives CASSIMAANYGYTF.

This chain links TRBV5-8 with TRBJ2-2, with TRBD1 identical over 7 bases. The length of the CDR3 is 16 residues. Trimming at V came to 7 bases and at J to 7 bases, leaving 16 bases not matched to a gene. Germline CDR1 and CDR2: SGHTS and YDEGEE. CDR3 loop: CASRGRAGGYIGELFF. As DNA, the CDR3 is TGTGCCAGCCGCGGCAGGGCAGGGGGATATATCGGGGAGCTGTTTTTT.

The chain couples TRBV19 to TRBJ1-2; D might be TRBD1 (5 bases). Trimming took off 2 bases at V and 9 bases at J, with 19 bases between the two ends. This CDR3 spans 15 amino acids. In germline, CDR1 is LNHDA, CDR2 SQIVND (reference sequence). CDR3 region: CASSITGAGPSRYTF. The DNA of the CDR3 is TGTGCCAGTAGTATAACTGGGGCAGGCCCCAGCCGCTACACCTTC.

The rearrangement joins TRBV19 to TRBJ1-3; D ambiguous. With 4 bases removed from V and 0 bases from J, the gap between germline ends came to 10 bases. Germline CDR1 is LNHDA and CDR2 is SQIVND (reference sequence). CDR3 length equals 15 residues. The DNA for the CDR3 is TGTGCCAGTAGTAGAGATCAGTTCTCTGGAAACACCATATATTTT. This translates into CASSRDQFSGNTIYF.

Here the CDR3 DNA reads TGTGCCAGCAGCTTAAGTGGTAGCAGGGGCAATAATGAGCAGTTCTTC. Its translation: CASSLSGSRGNNEQFF. The J gene is TRBJ2-1, the V gene TRBV7-3, with a weak D call TRBD1 (6 bases). The CDR3 sequence is 16 residues long. V gave up 1 base and J gave up 7 bases, with 17 bases separating them. CDR1 is SGHTA, CDR2 FQGTGA, per germline.

The rearrangement joins TRBV5-8 to TRBJ2-1; 9 bases line up with TRBD1. Looked up from germline, CDR1 is SGHTS and CDR2 is YDEGEE. The length of the CDR3 is 15 residues. J was trimmed by 4 bases and V by 2 bases; bases with no gene match: 4. The CDR3, as DNA: TGTGCCAGCAGCTTAGGGACAGGGAGTTACAATGAGCAGTTCTTC. Translating it yields CASSLGTGSYNEQFF.

The chain recombines TRBV7-9 with TRBJ2-1, with TRBD2 as a possible D gene (5 bases). The germline V gene encodes CDR1 SEHNR and CDR2 FQNEAQ (reference sequence). The CDR3 covers 15 residues. Trimming took off 6 bases at V and 8 bases at J, with 20 bases between the two ends. The CDR3 loop reads CASRVNSGSQDEQFF. In DNA form, the CDR3 reads TGTGCCAGCAGGGTTAATTCGGGGTCCCAGGATGAGCAGTTCTTC.

The chain uses TRBV2 and TRBJ2-7, with TRBD2 as a possible D gene (6 bases). The ends were cut back, 11 bases at V and 0 bases at J, with 17 bases in the middle. Per the germline V gene, CDR1 is SNHLY and CDR2 is FYNNEI. This CDR3 has 14 amino acids. The CDR3 loop is CALRGRDFSYEQYF. DNA for the CDR3: TGTGCCTTGAGGGGCCGGGACTTCTCCTACGAGCAGTACTTC.

The chain carries TRBV29-1 and TRBJ1-4; weak D call: TRBD1 (5 bases). The CDR3 runs 13 residues. The germline CDR1 and CDR2 sequences are SQVTM and ANQGSEA. Trimming removed 6 bases at V and 8 bases at J, with 16 bases between. The CDR3 loop reads CSVSQGGDEKLFF. The DNA for the CDR3 is TGCAGCGTCTCCCAGGGAGGTGACGAAAAACTGTTTTTT.

Only a few counts were recorded for this clone. The V and J genes are TRBV4-1 and TRBJ1-5; D unresolved. Germline V gene sequence: CDR1 MGHRA, CDR2 YSYEKL. V dropped 3 bases and J dropped 3 bases, with 9 bases sitting between them. The CDR3 extends over 14 amino acids. The CDR3 coding sequence is TGCGCCAGCAGCCAGGGCCAGTTCAATCAGCCCCAGCATTTT. Its protein product is CASSQGQFNQPQHF.

CDR3 nucleotides: TGCGCCAGCTCAGGGTTAGGGGACAGGGGCTACGAGCAGTACTTC. As protein: CASSGLGDRGYEQYF. The rearrangement uses TRBV10-1 and TRBJ2-7; TRBD1 matches at 10 bases. The junction had 10 bases not matched to a gene; V was cut back by 8 bases and J by 3 bases. CDR3 length: 15 residues. Germline loops: CDR1 WNHNN, CDR2 SYGVQD (reference sequence).

The rearrangement links TRBV23-1 to TRBJ1-1; D perhaps matches TRBD1 (5 bases). TRBV23-1 is labeled an ORF, and its function is uncertain. The CDR3 is made up of 13 amino acids. The V and J ends lost 7 bases and 4 bases respectively, with 13 bases between them. The CDR3 coding sequence is TGCGCCAGCAAGCGGGGGGTCTCCACTGAAGCTTTCTTT. Its translation: CASKRGVSTEAFF.

The chain is built from TRBV30 and TRBJ1-3, with 8 bases fitting TRBD1. This CDR3 is 15 amino acids long. CDR1 and CDR2 (germline): GTSNPN, SVGIG (reference sequence). The junction had 6 bases not matched to a gene; V was cut back by 5 bases and J by 0 bases. The CDR3 sequence is CAWGQGGPSGNTIYF. CDR3 DNA sequence: TGTGCCTGGGGACAGGGAGGTCCCTCTGGAAACACCATATATTTT.

This clone was counted a single time. This chain links TRBV6-5 with TRBJ1-3; D remains ambiguous. The V end was cut by 0 bases, the J end by 4 bases, with 10 bases between. The CDR3 consists of 15 residues. Per germline, CDR1 MNHEY and CDR2 SVGAGI. CDR3 region: CASSYSSLRGNTIYF. In DNA, the CDR3 is TGTGCCAGCAGTTACTCGAGCCTCAGGGGAAACACCATATATTTT.

DNA for the CDR3: TGTGCCAGCAGCCAAGATAGCGGCATCTTGCAGTACTTC. Translating it yields CASSQDSGILQYF. V is TRBV3-1 (or the pseudogene TRBV3-2) and J is TRBJ2-7; D possibly corresponds to TRBD2 (6 bases). Per the germline V gene, CDR1 is LGHDT and CDR2 is YNNKEL (reference sequence). The CDR3 covers 13 residues. Trimming shortened V by 0 bases and J by 9 bases, and 12 bases separated the two germline ends.

The rearrangement links TRBV7-9 to TRBJ2-7, with TRBD1 matching 8 bases. Looked up from germline, CDR1 is SEHNR and CDR2 is FQNEAQ (reference sequence). CDR3 length: 16 residues. J was trimmed by 7 bases and V by 2 bases; bases with no gene match: 13. The CDR3 reads CASSLSFGTGSLEQYF. In nucleotides, the CDR3 is TGTGCCAGCAGCTTAAGTTTCGGGACAGGATCGTTAGAGCAGTACTTC. The variable domain in full, with the rest retrieved from reference TRBV7-9 and TRBJ2-7, is DTGVSQNPRHKITKRGQNVTFRCDPISEHNRLYWYRQTLGQGPEFLTYFQNEAQLEKSRLLSDRFSAERPKGSFSTLEIQRTEQGDSAMYLCASSLSFGTGSLEQYFGPGTRLTVT.

The chain couples TRBV4-3 to TRBJ2-1; 9 bases fit TRBD2. The germline V gene encodes CDR1 LGHNA and CDR2 YSLEER. The CDR3 runs 16 residues. V was clipped by 4 bases and J by 10 bases; unmatched bases: 14. CDR3 DNA sequence: TGCGCCAGCAGCCCTTTAGGCCCTAGCGGGGCGTCAGAGCAGTTCTTC. Its protein product is CASSPLGPSGASEQFF.

V usage is TRBV19 and J usage is TRBJ1-2; no clear D gene. The germline gives CDR1 LNHDA, CDR2 SQIVND (reference sequence). The CDR3 consists of 15 residues. V lost 3 bases and J lost 3, with 14 bases in between. The CDR3 region has the DNA TGTGCCAGTAGTATTTGGGATCGGGAAGACTATGGCTACACCTTC. This gives the protein CASSIWDREDYGYTF.

This clone was recorded only once. The rearrangement uses TRBV10-2 and TRBJ1-4; 7 nucleotides align to TRBD1. V gave up 6 bases and J gave up 1 base; unmatched junction bases: 5. Germline CDR1 is WSHSY and CDR2 is SAAADI. The CDR3 is made up of 15 amino acids. CDR3 loop: CASRDTGETNEKLFF. The CDR3 DNA follows: TGCGCCAGCAGGGATACAGGGGAAACTAATGAAAAACTGTTTTTT.